A single sample gave rise to the 2 T cell receptor beta chains below, sequenced in a study of T cell responses to AZD1222 COVID-19 vaccine. Method: immunoSEQ multiplex PCR; TCRdb's copy keeps in-frame clones and lacks some. The repertoire has tens of thousands of clones, approximately 89% of them found once; the top ten carry 28%. This specimen consisted of peripheral blood, obtained 28 days after the second AZD1222 dose. The receptors stem from an adult who received the AZD1222 COVID-19 vaccine.

This clone came up once. V usage is TRBV5-1 and J usage is TRBJ2-5; D is perhaps TRBD2 (6 bases). The CDR3 loop spans 11 amino acids. Trimming took off 7 bases at V and 5 bases at J, with 9 bases between the two ends. The germline CDR1 and CDR2 sequences are SGHRS and YFSETQ. The CDR3 is CASWAGETQYF. Written as DNA, the CDR3 is TGCGCCAGCTGGGCGGGGGAGACCCAGTACTTC. Filled out from reference TRBV5-1 and TRBJ2-5, the complete variable domain reads KAGVTQTPRYLIKTRGQQVTLSCSPISGHRSVSWYQQTPGQGLQFLFEYFSETQRNKGNFPGRFSGRQFSNSRSEMNVSTLELGDSALYLCASWAGETQYFGPGTRLLVL.

The chain combines TRBV28 with TRBJ2-1; tentative D call: TRBD2 (5 bases). The CDR3 contains 15 residues. Germline CDR1 MDHEN, CDR2 SYDVKM. Between the trimmed V and J ends, which lost 2 bases and 3 bases, there was a span of 11 bases. As DNA, the CDR3 is TGTGCCAGCAGTTTAATCAGCGGCCGCTACAATGAGCAGTTCTTC. This translates into CASSLISGRYNEQFF.